The 15 T cell receptor beta chains in this list originate from one sample, sequenced in a study of a mutant IDH1 vaccine in newly diagnosed glioma. Antigens of these TCRs are unknown. Time point denoted: week 23, last vaccination. In every dose of vaccine, 300 ug of mutant IDH1 20-mer peptide was given alongside topical imiquimod. Sequencing used immunoSEQ multiplex PCR; TCRdb keeps in-frame clones, though not all of them. Of 40,000 or so clones in the sample, roughly 80% were seen once. The sequences come from PBMCs, collected from a glioma patient whose treatment included an IDH1 peptide vaccine. These receptors were obtained from a middle-aged man with glioma.

This chain joins TRBV9 and TRBJ2-2, with TRBD1 matching 7 bases. CDR1 is SGDLS and CDR2 is YYNGEE in the germline V gene. The CDR3 is 14 residues long. V shed 7 bases and J 0 bases; nucleotides not matched to a gene: 3. The CDR3 nucleotides read TGTGCCAGCGGGACAGCAACGAACACCGGGGAGCTGTTTTTT. As protein: CASGTATNTGELFF.

The J gene is TRBJ2-3, the V gene TRBV25-1, with TRBD1 identical over 10 bases. J was trimmed by 5 bases and V by 5 bases; bases with no gene match: 4. The germline V gene encodes CDR1 MGHDK and CDR2 SYGVNS. The CDR3 spans 14 residues. The CDR3 loop reads CASSRQGAIDTQYF. CDR3 DNA: TGTGCCAGCAGTCGACAGGGGGCTATAGATACGCAGTATTTT.

The chain recombines TRBV2 with TRBJ2-2; TRBD1 is a possible D gene (5 bases). Germline V lookup: CDR1 SNHLY, CDR2 FYNNEI. The CDR3 runs 14 residues. V shed 5 bases and J shed 1 base, with 8 bases lying between them. CDR3 coding DNA: TGTGCCAGCAGTCTCGACAGGAACACCGGGGAGCTGTTTTTT. This translates into CASSLDRNTGELFF.

The chain carries TRBV2 and TRBJ1-2, with 7 bases lining up with TRBD1. The CDR3 runs to 18 residues. Germline trimming cut 0 bases from V and 7 bases from J; bases unmatched to any gene: 17. The germline V gene encodes CDR1 SNHLY and CDR2 FYNNEI. The CDR3 is CASSEAFIAGTVTSGYTF. The CDR3 DNA reads as TGTGCCAGCAGTGAAGCCTTTATCGCCGGGACAGTTACGTCTGGCTACACCTTC.

The chain carries TRBV6-5 and TRBJ2-1; possibly TRBD2 for D (5 bases). The V end lost 2 bases, the J end lost 5 bases, and 7 bases lay between the germline ends. Germline lookup yields CDR1 MNHEY and CDR2 SVGAGI. This CDR3 contains 13 residues. The CDR3 spells CASSYEGDNEQFF. The CDR3 nucleotides read TGTGCCAGCAGTTACGAGGGAGACAATGAGCAGTTCTTC.

The chain recombines TRBV4-3 with TRBJ2-7; D perhaps matches TRBD2 (7 bases). Trimming stripped 1 base from V and 4 bases from J, with 14 bases between. The CDR3 extends over 15 amino acids. Germline assignment: CDR1 LGHNA and CDR2 YSLEER. The CDR3 DNA reads as TGCGCCAGCAGCCAAGTAGGGGGGGGCGGTTACGAGCAGTACTTC. The encoded protein is CASSQVGGGGYEQYF.

The V and J genes are TRBV15 and TRBJ2-1; D may be TRBD1 (6 bases). Germline CDR1 and CDR2: LNHNV and YYDKDF (reference sequence). CDR3 length: 15 residues. V lost 0 bases to trimming and J lost 5 bases, with 11 bases between them. CDR3 DNA: TGTGCCACCAGCAGAGATAGGGACACGGACAATGAGCAGTTCTTC. Amino acids: CATSRDRDTDNEQFF.

This clone was detected only once. The chain combines TRBV11-2 with TRBJ2-1, with no clear D. The V end lost 5 bases, the J end lost 5 bases, and 10 bases lay between the germline ends. In germline, CDR1 is SGHAT, CDR2 FQNNGV. The length of the CDR3 is 13 residues. The CDR3 region is CASSPREDNEQFF. In DNA form, the CDR3 reads TGTGCCAGCAGCCCCCGAGAAGACAATGAGCAGTTCTTC.

The chain is built from TRBV4-2 and TRBJ2-7; no clear D. V lost 0 bases and J lost 4, with 10 bases in between. This CDR3 has 14 amino acids. CDR1 and CDR2 from the germline V gene are LGHNA and YNFKEQ. The CDR3: CASSQDRGTYEQYF. DNA for the CDR3: TGTGCCAGCAGCCAAGATCGAGGAACTTACGAGCAGTACTTC.

V gene TRBV2 combines with J gene TRBJ1-2; D is ambiguous. Germline V lookup: CDR1 SNHLY, CDR2 FYNNEI. V gave up 4 bases and J gave up 0 bases, with 9 bases separating them. The CDR3 totals 14 residues. CDR3 sequence: CASSAGLANYGYTF. The CDR3, as DNA: TGTGCCAGCAGTGCGGGCCTCGCTAACTATGGCTACACCTTC.

This chain uses TRBV7-9 with TRBJ1-1; D unresolved. Per the germline V gene, CDR1 is SEHNR and CDR2 is FQNEAQ (reference sequence). Trimming took 7 bases from V and 0 from J, leaving 15 bases between them. CDR3 size: 15 residues. CDR3 coding DNA: TGTGCCAGCACCCTACAAGGTCAAGTGAACACTGAAGCTTTCTTT. Encoded protein: CASTLQGQVNTEAFF.

The rearrangement joins TRBV30 to TRBJ2-2, with TRBD2 matching 11 bases. There are 14 residues in the CDR3. From germline, CDR1 is GTSNPN and CDR2 SVGIG (reference sequence). J gave up 2 bases and V 8 bases, and 4 bases lay outside the gene matches. This CDR3 is CAATSGANTGELFF. The DNA for the CDR3 is TGTGCCGCGACTAGCGGGGCAAACACCGGGGAGCTGTTTTTT.

As concerns this clone: The same CDR3 can be traced to other DNA sequences in this sample. The gene calls are TRBV5-1 and TRBJ1-4; 8 nucleotides match TRBD1. V lost 4 bases to trimming and J lost 8 bases; unmatched junction nucleotides: 7. The CDR3 totals 14 residues. Germline assignment: CDR1 SGHRS and CDR2 YFSETQ. In nucleotides, the CDR3 is TGCGCCAGCAGCATTGGACAGGGAGGGGAAAAACTGTTTTTT. Its translation is CASSIGQGGEKLFF.

The rearrangement links TRBV15 to TRBJ2-4; 9 bases fit TRBD1. V lost 5 bases and J lost 6; bases outside the gene matches: 8. CDR1 is LNHNV, CDR2 YYDKDF, per germline (reference sequence). CDR3 length: 15 amino acids. CDR3: CATSVGQGRGNIQYF. Here the CDR3 DNA reads TGTGCCACCAGCGTGGGACAGGGAAGGGGAAACATTCAGTACTTC.

The chain is built from TRBV5-4 and TRBJ2-7; tentative D call: TRBD2 (6 bases). The V end lost 10 bases, the J end lost 2 bases, and 10 bases lay between the germline ends. CDR1 and CDR2 from the germline V gene are SGHNT and YYREEE (reference sequence). CDR3 length: 11 amino acids. The CDR3 DNA reads as TGTGCCTTGGGGGGTACCTACGAGCAGTACTTC. It yields the protein CALGGTYEQYF.